These T cell receptor beta chains were read from a single sample in a study of early T cells in non-severe SARS-CoV-2 infection. TCRdb itself ran the 5' RACE reads through MiXCR, one entry per CDR3 protein. The data show 70,000 to 90,000 distinct CDR3 sequences, approximately 12% seen once. The sample taken for sequencing was whole blood. These receptors originate from an adult who was a healthcare worker with PCR-confirmed SARS-CoV-2 infection or an uninfected control (not recorded which). CDR3s include the opening cysteine and the closing phenylalanine or tryptophan. A D gene is named only where the DNA matches it firmly. Only some rows state a clone size, as once, few, many or a class for expanded clones.

TRBJ2-5	NA	NA	TRBV5-1	CASSLKTNNLNQETQYF	TGCGCCAGCAGCTTGAAGACAAACAATTTGAACCAAGAGACCCAGTACTTC
TRBJ2-2	many	NA	TRBV29-1	CSVRDGQNTGELFF	TGCAGCGTCAGGGACGGTCAGAACACCGGGGAGCTGTTTTTT
TRBJ2-3	NA	NA	TRBV29-1	CSVVGLGPDTQYF	TGCAGCGTTGTGGGACTGGGGCCAGATACGCAGTATTTT
TRBJ2-7	few	TRBD2	TRBV20-1	CSASFAGGDEQYF	TGCAGTGCTAGTTTCGCGGGAGGGGACGAGCAGTACTTC
TRBJ2-7	NA	TRBD2	TRBV29-1	CSVEGGDEQYF	TGCAGCGTTGAGGGAGGGGACGAGCAGTACTTC
TRBJ2-2	few	NA	TRBV10-3	CAISSEGTGELFF	TGTGCCATCAGTTCCGAGGGCACCGGGGAGCTGTTTTTT
TRBJ2-7	NA	NA	TRBV11-2	CASSLGGPPSGQYF	TGTGCCAGCAGCTTAGGCGGGCCTCCTTCCGGGCAGTACTTC
TRBJ1-1	NA	NA	TRBV6-6	CASSTPLLRKGHTEAFF	TGTGCCAGCAGTACCCCACTCCTGCGTAAAGGGCACACTGAAGCTTTCTTT
TRBJ2-3	few	TRBD2	TRBV20-1	CSAKLAGGSTDTQYF	TGCAGTGCCAAACTAGCGGGAGGATCCACAGATACGCAGTATTTT
TRBJ1-5	NA	NA	TRBV6-6	CASSYVRGRGHQPQHF	TGTGCCAGCAGTTACGTTCGGGGAAGGGGTCATCAGCCCCAGCATTTT
TRBJ2-1	few	NA	TRBV7-9	CASSEGANNEQFF	TGTGCCAGCAGTGAGGGAGCGAACAATGAGCAGTTCTTC
TRBJ1-2	few	TRBD1	TRBV10-3	CAIGGQGYGYTF	TGTGCCATCGGAGGACAGGGATATGGCTACACCTTC
TRBJ2-2	few	NA	TRBV9	CASSVVESTGELFF	TGTGCCAGCAGCGTAGTAGAATCCACCGGGGAGCTGTTTTTT
TRBJ2-5	many	TRBD1	TRBV7-3	CASSLTGSQETQYF	TGTGCCAGCAGCCTGACAGGGTCCCAGGAGACCCAGTACTTC
TRBJ2-1	NA	NA	TRBV28	CASSLSMKGFEQFF	TGTGCCAGCAGTTTATCAATGAAAGGGTTTGAGCAGTTCTTC
TRBJ2-7	many	NA	TRBV4-2	CASSQGGFGYEQYF	TGTGCCAGCAGCCAAGGGGGGTTTGGCTACGAGCAGTACTTC
TRBJ2-3	NA	NA	TRBV7-2	CASSPLGSTDTQYF	TGTGCCAGCAGCCCTCTAGGGAGCACAGATACGCAGTATTTT
TRBJ2-1	many	TRBD2	TRBV5-4	CASSLYREGYYEQFF	TGTGCCAGCAGCTTGTACCGGGAGGGCTACTATGAGCAGTTCTTC
TRBJ1-5	NA	TRBD1	TRBV19	CASSIVAGGYNQPQHF	TGTGCCAGTAGTATAGTAGCAGGGGGATACAATCAGCCCCAGCATTTT
TRBJ1-1	few	NA	TRBV10-2	CASSQMNTEAFF	TGCGCCAGCAGTCAGATGAACACTGAAGCTTTCTTT
TRBJ1-3	many	TRBD1	TRBV7-9	CASSKQGAYGNTIYF	TGTGCCAGCAGCAAACAGGGGGCGTACGGAAACACCATATATTTT
TRBJ2-2	NA	TRBD1	TRBV24-1	CATSDLGQGDTGELFF	TGTGCCACCAGTGACCTGGGACAGGGCGACACCGGGGAGCTGTTTTTT
TRBJ2-2	many	NA	TRBV27	CASSSGRNTGELFF	TGTGCCAGCAGTTCGGGACGGAACACCGGGGAGCTGTTTTTT
TRBJ2-7	NA	TRBD2	TRBV27	CASSRRPGLAGGKSSYEQYF	TGTGCCAGCAGCCGTCGCCCGGGACTAGCGGGAGGAAAGAGCTCCTACGAGCAGTACTTC
TRBJ2-4	few	NA	TRBV7-2	CASSLGGLAKNIQYF	TGTGCCAGCAGCTTAGGCGGCCTAGCCAAAAACATTCAGTACTTC
TRBJ2-1	few	NA	TRBV11-3	CASSLEGPRGVEQFF	TGTGCCAGCAGCTTAGAGGGCCCTAGAGGGGTTGAGCAGTTCTTC
TRBJ2-7	many	TRBD1	TRBV5-5	CASSPLGQGSYEQYF	TGTGCCAGCAGCCCCCTAGGACAGGGTAGCTACGAGCAGTACTTC
TRBJ2-2	NA	TRBD1	TRBV7-9	CASSSPSGTGHESNTGELFF	TGTGCCAGCAGCTCCCCAAGTGGGACAGGCCACGAATCGAACACCGGGGAGCTGTTTTTT
TRBJ2-5	NA	TRBD2	TRBV20-1	CSARLSGSQETQYF	TGCAGTGCTCGCTTGAGCGGGAGCCAAGAGACCCAGTACTTC
TRBJ2-7	few	NA	TRBV7-2	CASSLGRTKAMF	TGTGCCAGCAGCTTAGGCAGAACTAAGGCAATGTTC
TRBJ2-1	many	NA	TRBV10-3	CAISGTPPYNEQFF	TGTGCCATCAGTGGCACTCCCCCCTACAATGAGCAGTTCTTC
TRBJ2-3	many	NA	TRBV18	CASSPPARGTPGADTQYF	TGTGCCAGCTCACCACCGGCGAGGGGGACACCCGGGGCAGATACGCAGTATTTT
TRBJ2-3	few	TRBD2	TRBV7-2	CASSLGRAADTQYF	TGTGCCAGCAGCTTGGGGAGGGCCGCAGATACGCAGTATTTT
TRBJ2-1	NA	NA	TRBV28	CASSLYGSRYNEQFF	TGTGCCAGCAGTTTATACGGCAGCCGCTACAATGAGCAGTTCTTC
TRBJ2-2	NA	NA	TRBV19	CASSIQANTGELFF	TGTGCCAGTAGTATTCAGGCGAACACCGGGGAGCTGTTTTTT
TRBJ1-1	few	NA	TRBV7-3	CASSLNWESEAFF	TGTGCCAGCAGCTTAAATTGGGAGAGTGAAGCTTTCTTT
TRBJ1-1	few	NA	TRBV29-1	CSGTPLGGNTEAFF	TGCAGCGGTACACCTCTGGGGGGGAACACTGAAGCTTTCTTT
TRBJ2-7	NA	NA	TRBV29-1	CSVDVSRGVGYEQYF	TGCAGCGTTGATGTAAGCAGGGGGGTTGGCTACGAGCAGTACTTC
TRBJ2-1	few	NA	TRBV21-1	CASSKALFKELGYNEQFF	TGTGCCAGCAGCAAAGCGCTTTTCAAGGAACTGGGGTACAATGAGCAGTTCTTC
TRBJ2-1	few	TRBD2	TRBV29-1	CSGGRSVSNEQFF	TGCAGCGGCGGGAGGTCGGTTAGCAATGAGCAGTTCTTC
TRBJ2-7	few	TRBD1	TRBV5-1	CASSSVDRSAYEQYF	TGCGCCAGCAGCTCCGTGGACAGGAGCGCCTACGAGCAGTACTTC
TRBJ1-5	few	NA	TRBV20-1	CSARAGLQQPQHF	TGCAGTGCTAGAGCAGGGTTGCAACAGCCCCAGCATTTT
TRBJ2-7	NA	NA	TRBV29-1	CSVGRNSYEQYF	TGCAGCGTTGGGAGGAACTCCTACGAGCAGTACTTC
TRBJ1-1	NA	NA	TRBV28	CASSLHTEAFF	TGTGCCAGCAGCCTCCACACTGAAGCTTTCTTT
TRBJ2-3	NA	TRBD2	TRBV7-6	CASSLIGTRGNTDTQYF	TGTGCCAGCAGCTTAATCGGGACTAGGGGAAACACAGATACGCAGTATTTT
TRBJ2-6	few	TRBD1	TRBV12-3/TRBV12-4	CASRTGTGVSGANVLTF	TGTGCCAGCAGGACCGGGACAGGGGTCTCTGGGGCCAACGTCCTGACTTTC
TRBJ1-2	NA	NA	TRBV6-2/TRBV6-3	CASTQSGGYGYTF	TGTGCCAGCACCCAGAGCGGGGGCTATGGCTACACCTTC
TRBJ2-1	NA	NA	TRBV9	CASSVGDEQFF	TGTGCCAGCAGCGTGGGTGATGAGCAGTTCTTC
TRBJ1-2	many	NA	TRBV7-9	CASSLGGENYGYTF	TGTGCCAGCAGCTTAGGGGGCGAAAACTATGGCTACACCTTC
TRBJ1-5	many	NA	TRBV27	CASSFNGDKNQPQHF	TGTGCCAGCAGTTTTAACGGGGACAAAAATCAGCCCCAGCATTTT
TRBJ2-1	many	TRBD2	TRBV9	CASSVGVAGVEEQFF	TGTGCCAGCAGCGTAGGGGTAGCGGGAGTGGAGGAGCAGTTCTTC
TRBJ2-1	few	TRBD1	TRBV7-9	CASSRSGTGLANEQFF	TGTGCCAGCAGCCGTTCCGGGACAGGGTTGGCAAATGAGCAGTTCTTC